This T cell receptor (beta chain) was captured in a study of PD-L1 blockade in urothelial cancer. Background on the study: Most patients, about 85% of the roughly 30, were males with bladder-origin cancer. T cell content in blood samples showed a median of 141,255. Overall study results and limits: A pretreatment blood TCR clonality that fell below the median predicted better progression-free and overall survival.

V lost 2 bases to trimming and J lost 5 bases, with 10 bases between them. The CDR3 spans 14 residues. Germline V gene lookup returns CDR1 SGDLS and CDR2 YYNGEE. The assay was immunoSEQ multiplex PCR, and TCRdb's table has in-frame clones only and misses some. The sample includes around 80,000 clones, 91% of them seen just once. Described time point: peripheral blood 6 weeks after treatment start. A note on this clone: Its antigen remains unknown.

This specimen consisted of PBMCs, obtained around atezolizumab (anti-PD-L1) treatment. The clonotype originates from a woman over 75 with urothelial cancer. This chain uses TRBV9 with TRBJ1-4; D possibly corresponds to TRBD1 (5 bases). This CDR3 is CASSVGQNNEKLFF. The CDR3 bases are TGTGCCAGCAGCGTGGGGCAGAACAATGAAAAACTGTTTTTT.